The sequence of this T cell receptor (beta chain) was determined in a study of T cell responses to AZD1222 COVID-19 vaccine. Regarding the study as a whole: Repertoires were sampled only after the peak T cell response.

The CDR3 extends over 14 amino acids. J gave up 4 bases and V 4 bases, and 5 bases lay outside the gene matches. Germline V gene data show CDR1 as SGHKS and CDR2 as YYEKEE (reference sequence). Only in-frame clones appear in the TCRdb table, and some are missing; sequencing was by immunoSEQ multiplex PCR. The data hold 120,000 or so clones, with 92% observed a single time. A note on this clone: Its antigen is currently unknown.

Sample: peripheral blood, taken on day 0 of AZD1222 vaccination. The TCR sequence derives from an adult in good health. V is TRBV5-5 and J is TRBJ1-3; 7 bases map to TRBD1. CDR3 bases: TGTGCCAGCAGCCAGCCGGGACAGGGAAACACCATATATTTT. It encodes CASSQPGQGNTIYF.